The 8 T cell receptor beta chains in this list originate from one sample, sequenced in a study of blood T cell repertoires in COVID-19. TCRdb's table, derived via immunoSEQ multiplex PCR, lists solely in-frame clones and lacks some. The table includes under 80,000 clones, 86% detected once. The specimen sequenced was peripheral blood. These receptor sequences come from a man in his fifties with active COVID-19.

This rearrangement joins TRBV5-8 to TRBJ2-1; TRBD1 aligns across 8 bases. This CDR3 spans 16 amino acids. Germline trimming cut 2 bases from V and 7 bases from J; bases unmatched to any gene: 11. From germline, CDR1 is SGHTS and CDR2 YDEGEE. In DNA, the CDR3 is TGTGCCAGCAGCTTAGGACAGGGCCCATTCGTTAATGAGCAGTTCTTC. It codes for CASSLGQGPFVNEQFF.

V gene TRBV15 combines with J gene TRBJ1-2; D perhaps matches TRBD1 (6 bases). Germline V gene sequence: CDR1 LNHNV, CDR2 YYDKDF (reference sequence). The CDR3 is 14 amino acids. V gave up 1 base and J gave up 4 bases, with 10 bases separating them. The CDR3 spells CATSRGGQSYGYTF. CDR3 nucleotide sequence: TGTGCCACCAGCAGAGGAGGACAGAGCTATGGCTACACCTTC.

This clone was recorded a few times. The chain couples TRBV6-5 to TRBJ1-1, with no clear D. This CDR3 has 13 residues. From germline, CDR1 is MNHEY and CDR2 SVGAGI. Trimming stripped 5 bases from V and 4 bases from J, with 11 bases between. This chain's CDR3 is CASSPSVGTEAFF. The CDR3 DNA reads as TGTGCCAGCAGTCCTTCCGTCGGCACTGAAGCTTTCTTT.

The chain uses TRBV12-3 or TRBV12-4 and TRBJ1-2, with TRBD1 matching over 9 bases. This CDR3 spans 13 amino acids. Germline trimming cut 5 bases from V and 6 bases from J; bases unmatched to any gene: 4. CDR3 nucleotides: TGTGCCAGCAGTATCACAGGGGGCAATGGCTACACCTTC. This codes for CASSITGGNGYTF.

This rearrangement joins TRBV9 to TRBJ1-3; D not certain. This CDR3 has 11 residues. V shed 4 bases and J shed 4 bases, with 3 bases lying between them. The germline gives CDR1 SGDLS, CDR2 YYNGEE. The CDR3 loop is CASSPGNTIYF. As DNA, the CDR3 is TGTGCCAGCAGCCCAGGAAACACCATATATTTT.

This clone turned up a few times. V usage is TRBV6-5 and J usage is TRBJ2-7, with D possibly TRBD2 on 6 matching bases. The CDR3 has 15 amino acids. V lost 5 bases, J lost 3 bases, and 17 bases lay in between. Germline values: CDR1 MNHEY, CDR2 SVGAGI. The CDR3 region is CASSPIGGPYYEQYF. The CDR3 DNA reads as TGTGCCAGCAGTCCCATCGGGGGACCTTACTACGAGCAGTACTTC.

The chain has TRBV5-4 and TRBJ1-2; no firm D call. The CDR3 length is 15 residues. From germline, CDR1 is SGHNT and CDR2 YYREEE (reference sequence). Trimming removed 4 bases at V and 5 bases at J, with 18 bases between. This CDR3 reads CASSPEARLVYGYTF. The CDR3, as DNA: TGTGCCAGCAGCCCGGAGGCCCGATTAGTTTATGGCTACACCTTC.

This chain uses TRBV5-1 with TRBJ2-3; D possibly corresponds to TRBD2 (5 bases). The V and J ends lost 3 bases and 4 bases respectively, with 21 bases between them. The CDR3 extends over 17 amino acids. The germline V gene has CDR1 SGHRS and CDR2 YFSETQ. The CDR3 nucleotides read TGCGCCAGCAGCTCATTAGGAGCGGAGAGGTCTGCAGATACGCAGTATTTT. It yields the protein CASSSLGAERSADTQYF.